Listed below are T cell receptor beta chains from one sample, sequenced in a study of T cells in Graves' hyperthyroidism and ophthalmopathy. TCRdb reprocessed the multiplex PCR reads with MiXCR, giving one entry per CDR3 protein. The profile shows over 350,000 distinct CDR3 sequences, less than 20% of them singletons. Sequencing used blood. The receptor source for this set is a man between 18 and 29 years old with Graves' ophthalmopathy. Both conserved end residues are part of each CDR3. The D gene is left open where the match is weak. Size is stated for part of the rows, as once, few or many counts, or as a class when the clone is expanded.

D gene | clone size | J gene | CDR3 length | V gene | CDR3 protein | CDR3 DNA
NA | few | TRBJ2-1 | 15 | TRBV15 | CATSRGTRGDHEQFF | TGTGCCACCAGCAGAGGTACCAGGGGGGACCATGAGCAGTTCTTC
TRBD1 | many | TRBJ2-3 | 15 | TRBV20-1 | CSADDRGRGTDTQYF | TGCAGTGCAGATGACAGGGGGCGCGGAACAGATACGCAGTATTTT
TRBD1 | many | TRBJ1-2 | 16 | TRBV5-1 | CASSSSGQGAYLGYTF | TGCGCCAGCAGCTCCTCCGGACAGGGGGCGTATCTTGGCTACACCTTC
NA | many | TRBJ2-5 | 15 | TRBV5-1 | CASSSGTTYQETQYF | TGCGCCAGCAGCTCCGGGACGACGTACCAAGAGACCCAGTACTTC
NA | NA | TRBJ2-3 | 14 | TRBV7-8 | CACGVNSATDTQYF | TGTGCCTGCGGGGTAAACTCGGCCACAGATACGCAGTATTTT
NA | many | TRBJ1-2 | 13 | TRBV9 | CASRGGGRDGYTF | TGTGCCAGCAGGGGTGGGGGCAGGGACGGCTACACCTTC
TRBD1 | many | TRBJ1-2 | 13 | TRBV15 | CATSGTGGYGYTF | TGTGCCACCAGCGGGACAGGGGGCTATGGCTACACCTTC
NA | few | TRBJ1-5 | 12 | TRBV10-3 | CAISDNNQPQHF | TGTGCCATCTCGGACAACAATCAGCCCCAGCATTTT
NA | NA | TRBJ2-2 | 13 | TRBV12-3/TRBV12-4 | CASSLLEGLGLFF | TGTGCCAGCAGTTTATTGGAAGGCCTTGGGCTGTTTTTT
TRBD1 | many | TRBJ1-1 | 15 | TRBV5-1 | CASSGMTGVSAEAFF | TGCGCCAGCAGCGGAATGACAGGGGTGAGTGCTGAAGCTTTCTTT
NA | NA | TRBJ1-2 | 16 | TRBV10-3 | CAISDFGGAVDRGYTF | TGTGCCATCAGTGATTTTGGGGGGGCGGTTGATAGAGGCTACACCTTC
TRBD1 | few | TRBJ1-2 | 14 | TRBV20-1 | CSARDGTGVGGYTF | TGCAGTGCTAGAGACGGGACAGGGGTGGGGGGCTACACCTTC
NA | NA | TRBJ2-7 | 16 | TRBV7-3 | CASSPMGGGQSYEQYF | TGTGCCAGCAGCCCCATGGGAGGGGGGCAAAGCTACGAGCAGTACTTC
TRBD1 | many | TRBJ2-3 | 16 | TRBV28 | CASSLWGQGYTDTQYF | TGTGCCAGCAGTTTATGGGGACAGGGCTACACAGATACGCAGTATTTT
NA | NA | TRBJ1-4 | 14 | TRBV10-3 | CAISEVGVNEKLFF | TGTGCCATCAGTGAAGTAGGGGTGAATGAAAAACTGTTTTTT
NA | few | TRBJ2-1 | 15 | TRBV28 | CASSYRDTFYNEQFF | TGTGCCAGCAGCTACCGGGACACCTTTTACAATGAGCAGTTCTTC
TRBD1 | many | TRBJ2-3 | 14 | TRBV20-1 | CSARGQGRDNTQYF | TGCAGTGCTAGGGGACAGGGGAGGGACAATACGCAGTATTTT
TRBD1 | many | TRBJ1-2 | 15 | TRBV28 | CASSPLDRGVYGYTF | TGTGCCAGCAGCCCACTGGACAGGGGAGTATATGGCTACACCTTC
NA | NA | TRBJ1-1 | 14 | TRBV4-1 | CASRPQGANTEAFF | TGCGCCAGCAGACCACAGGGCGCGAACACTGAAGCTTTCTTT
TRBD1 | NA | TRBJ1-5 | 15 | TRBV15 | CATTGGRTGRGPQHF | TGTGCCACCACCGGGGGGAGGACAGGGAGAGGCCCCCAGCATTTT
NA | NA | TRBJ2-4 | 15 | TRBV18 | CASSPQGRLGNIQYF | TGTGCCAGCTCACCACAGGGGCGCTTGGGAAACATTCAGTACTTC
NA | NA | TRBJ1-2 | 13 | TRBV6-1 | CASSEVGALGYTF | TGTGCCAGCAGTGAAGTAGGGGCGCTCGGCTACACCTTC
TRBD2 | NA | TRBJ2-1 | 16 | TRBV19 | CASSTSGGVSYNEQFF | TGTGCCAGTAGTACTAGCGGGGGAGTCTCCTACAATGAGCAGTTCTTC
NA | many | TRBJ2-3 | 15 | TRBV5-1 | CASSLWGAVVDTQYF | TGCGCCAGCAGCTTGTGGGGGGCCGTGGTAGATACGCAGTATTTT
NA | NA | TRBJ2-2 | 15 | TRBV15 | CATRGHLTNTGELFF | TGTGCCACCCGAGGACACTTAACGAACACCGGGGAGCTGTTTTTT
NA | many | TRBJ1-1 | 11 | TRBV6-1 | CASIRDNWAFF | TGTGCCAGCATACGGGACAACTGGGCTTTCTTT
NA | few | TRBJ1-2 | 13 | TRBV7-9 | CASHPPPIYGYTF | TGTGCCAGCCACCCGCCCCCGATCTATGGCTACACCTTC
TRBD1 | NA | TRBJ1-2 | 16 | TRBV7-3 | CASSLHGTANGGGYTF | TGTGCCAGCAGCTTACACGGGACAGCGAACGGGGGTGGCTACACCTTC
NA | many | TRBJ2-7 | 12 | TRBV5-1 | CASSSRGLEQYF | TGCGCCAGCAGCTCTCGAGGCCTCGAGCAGTACTTC
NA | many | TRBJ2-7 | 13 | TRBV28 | CASQVGADYEQYF | TGTGCCAGTCAGGTGGGGGCGGACTACGAGCAGTACTTC
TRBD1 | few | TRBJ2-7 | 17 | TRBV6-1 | CASSEPLRGQHTYEQYF | TGTGCCAGCAGTGAACCTTTAAGGGGACAGCATACCTACGAGCAGTACTTC
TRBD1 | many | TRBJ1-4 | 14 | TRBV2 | CASRMDRHNEKLFF | TGTGCCAGCAGAATGGACAGGCATAATGAAAAACTGTTTTTT
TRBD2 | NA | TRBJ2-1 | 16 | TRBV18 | CASSPAGLAGGDEQFF | TGTGCCAGCTCACCCGCCGGACTAGCTGGGGGCGATGAGCAGTTCTTC
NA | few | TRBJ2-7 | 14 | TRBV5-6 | CASSLADSIYEQYF | TGTGCCAGCAGCTTGGCGGACAGTATCTACGAGCAGTACTTC
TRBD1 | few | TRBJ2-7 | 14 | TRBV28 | CASSYPGQGPEQYF | TGTGCCAGCAGTTACCCGGGACAGGGGCCCGAGCAGTACTTC
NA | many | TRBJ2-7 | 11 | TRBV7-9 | CASSFKYEQYF | TGTGCCAGCAGCTTTAAATACGAGCAGTACTTC
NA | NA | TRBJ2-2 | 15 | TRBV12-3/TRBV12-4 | CASSGAGVIAGELFF | TGTGCCAGCAGCGGGGCAGGGGTGATCGCCGGGGAGCTGTTTTTT
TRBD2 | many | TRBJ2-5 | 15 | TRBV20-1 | CSARHPGLAKETQYF | TGCAGTGCTAGACATCCGGGACTAGCGAAAGAGACCCAGTACTTC
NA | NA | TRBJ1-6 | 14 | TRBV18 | CASSPGGSNSPLHF | TGTGCCAGCTCCCCCGGTGGGAGCAATTCACCCCTCCACTTT
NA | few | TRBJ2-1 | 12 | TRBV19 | CASTNVGYEQFF | TGTGCCAGTACTAACGTCGGCTACGAGCAGTTCTTC
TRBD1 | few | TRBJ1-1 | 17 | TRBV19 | CASIDSSGTGVNTEAFF | TGTGCCAGTATTGATAGTAGTGGGACAGGGGTTAACACTGAAGCTTTCTTT
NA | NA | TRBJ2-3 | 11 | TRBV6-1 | CASGTYNTQYF | TGTGCCAGCGGGACTTACAATACGCAGTATTTT
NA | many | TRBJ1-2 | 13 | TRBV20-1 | CSASSSVNYGYTF | TGCAGTGCCTCCTCCTCGGTGAACTATGGCTACACCTTC
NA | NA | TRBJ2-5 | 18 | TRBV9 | CASSVGWAGATLSETQYF | TGTGCCAGCAGCGTAGGTTGGGCGGGGGCGACACTTTCAGAGACCCAGTACTTC
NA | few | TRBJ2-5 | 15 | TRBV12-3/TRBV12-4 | CASSFYSTGGETQYF | TGTGCCAGCAGTTTCTACTCTACCGGAGGGGAGACCCAGTACTTC
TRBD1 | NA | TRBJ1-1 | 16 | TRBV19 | CASRQNGRTGYFEAFF | TGTGCCAGTAGACAAAACGGGCGGACAGGGTATTTTGAAGCTTTCTTT
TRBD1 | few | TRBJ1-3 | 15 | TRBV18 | CASSMGQVSGNTIYF | TGTGCCAGCTCAATGGGACAGGTCTCTGGAAACACCATATATTTT
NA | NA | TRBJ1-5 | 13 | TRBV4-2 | CASSQEGGKPQHF | TGTGCCAGCAGCCAAGAGGGGGGAAAGCCCCAGCATTTT
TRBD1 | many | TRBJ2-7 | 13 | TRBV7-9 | CATRQGGSYEQYF | TGTGCCACCCGACAGGGTGGGTCGTACGAGCAGTACTTC
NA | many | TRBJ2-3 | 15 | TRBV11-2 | CASSPGLSLMDTQYF | TGTGCCAGCAGCCCGGGACTGTCCTTAATGGATACGCAGTATTTT
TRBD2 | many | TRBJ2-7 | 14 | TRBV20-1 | CSARGASGGYEQYF | TGCAGTGCTAGAGGGGCTAGCGGGGGATACGAGCAGTACTTC
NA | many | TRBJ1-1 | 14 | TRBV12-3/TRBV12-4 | CASSPTGVNTEAFF | TGTGCCAGCAGCCCCACTGGAGTGAACACTGAAGCTTTCTTT
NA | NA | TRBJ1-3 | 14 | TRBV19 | CASSTPNSGNTIYF | TGTGCCAGTAGTACCCCCAACTCTGGAAACACCATATATTTT